These 21 T cell receptor beta chains came from one sample sequenced in a study of shared clonotypes between healthy human individuals (dated by TCRdb to the early 2020s). Library creation used the immunoSEQ multiplex PCR assay. TCRdb took over this immuneACCESS table, retaining in-frame rearrangements with V and J assigned. Such tables are incomplete; in checked studies, under half of the missing clones stem from an unresolved V gene, and the remainder is unexplained. The sample records fewer than 650,000 clones, around three quarters of which are singletons. The top ten hold approximately 12% of the sample. The sequenced sample was PBMCs. These receptors all stem from a woman in her 40s in good health. Some clones in this sample may be carry-over from other donors' samples.

This clone came up many times. The chain combines TRBV5-1 with TRBJ2-3; TRBD1 matches 8 bases. Per germline, CDR1 SGHRS and CDR2 YFSETQ. Losses at the gene ends were 5 bases for V and 4 bases for J; bases not matched to a gene: 9. The CDR3 loop spans 15 amino acids. The CDR3 loop reads CASRYTGQGPDTQYF. The CDR3, as DNA: TGCGCCAGCAGATACACCGGACAGGGCCCAGATACGCAGTATTTT.

The J gene is TRBJ2-7, the V gene TRBV5-1; D may be TRBD1 (6 bases). V was pared by 4 bases and J by 1 base, with 12 bases between. Germline CDR1 and CDR2: SGHRS and YFSETQ. CDR3 length equals 14 residues. CDR3 region: CASSPGHGSYEQYF. The CDR3, as DNA: TGCGCCAGCAGCCCGGGACACGGGTCCTACGAGCAGTACTTC.

Of note for this clone: Only one base separates this from a far larger clonotype, so it likely reflects a read error. J is TRBJ1-3 and V is TRBV7-2; the match to TRBD1 covers 10 bases. The V segment lost 5 bases and the J segment 0 bases; nucleotides outside the gene matches: 7. CDR3 length equals 17 residues. Germline lookup yields CDR1 SGHTA and CDR2 FQGNSA. This chain's CDR3 is CASSTRQGALSGNTIYF. As DNA, the CDR3 is TGTGCCAGCAGCACCCGACAGGGGGCTCTCTCTGGAAACACCATATATTTT.

The chain links TRBV19 to TRBJ2-1; D is tentatively TRBD1 or TRBD2 (5 bases each). Germline V gene lookup returns CDR1 LNHDA and CDR2 SQIVND (reference sequence). Trimming removed 10 bases at V and 7 bases at J, with 23 bases between. The CDR3 spans 15 residues. CDR3 DNA: TGTGCCACCAACTACCACAGAGGGGATAGGAATGAGCAGTTCTTC. Protein: CATNYHRGDRNEQFF.

The chain uses TRBV27 and TRBJ1-2; no reliable D call. The germline V gene encodes CDR1 MNHEY and CDR2 SMNVEV (reference sequence). Trimming pared 5 bases from V and 0 bases from J, leaving 25 bases between. The CDR3 is 19 amino acids. The CDR3 sequence: CASSPHTRSGPGANYGYTF. CDR3 DNA sequence: TGTGCCAGCAGTCCCCATACCCGTTCGGGTCCGGGAGCTAACTATGGCTACACCTTC.

In this sample, this clone turned up once. The chain couples TRBV7-8 to TRBJ2-7; 7 bases are a match to TRBD1. CDR1 SGHVS and CDR2 FQNEAQ come from the germline V gene. With 5 bases clipped from V and 2 bases from J, the junction kept 6 bases outside the gene matches. The CDR3 is 14 amino acids. The DNA of the CDR3 is TGTGCCAGCAGCCTCCGGGACAGACCCTACGAGCAGTACTTC. Translated: CASSLRDRPYEQYF.

The V and J genes are TRBV28 and TRBJ2-7, with D uncertain. Deletions cut 5 bases from V and 0 bases from J, with 5 bases between. The germline V gene has CDR1 MDHEN and CDR2 SYDVKM. The CDR3 loop spans 12 amino acids. CDR3 protein: CASSEFSYEQYF. The CDR3 bases are TGTGCCAGCAGTGAGTTCTCCTACGAGCAGTACTTC.

The chain joins TRBV4-3 to TRBJ2-7; 9 bases fit TRBD1. This CDR3 contains 16 residues. J lost 7 bases, V lost 1 base, and 11 bases had no gene match. The germline V gene encodes CDR1 LGHNA and CDR2 YSLEER. CDR3 sequence: CASSQGSGTGIQEQYF. The CDR3 DNA is TGCGCCAGCAGCCAAGGGTCCGGGACAGGGATTCAGGAGCAGTACTTC.

This chain joins TRBV7-9 and TRBJ2-5; the match to TRBD1 covers 9 bases. The J segment lost 2 bases and the V segment lost 5 bases, leaving 9 bases of the junction unmatched. Germline loops: CDR1 SEHNR, CDR2 FQNEAQ (reference sequence). This CDR3 region has 16 residues. The CDR3 region has the DNA TGTGCCAGCAGCAGTGGGGGACAGGGAACTCAAGAGACCCAGTACTTC. Its translation is CASSSGGQGTQETQYF.

This clone was observed a single time. The chain recombines TRBV19 with TRBJ2-3; 9 nucleotides agree with TRBD2. This CDR3 is built from 15 residues. V lost 4 bases, J lost 4 bases, and 6 bases stayed unmatched. CDR1 and CDR2 from the germline V gene are LNHDA and SQIVND (reference sequence). Written as DNA, the CDR3 is TGTGCCAGTAGTACTAGCGGGAAGGGTGCAGATACGCAGTATTTT. It is translated as CASSTSGKGADTQYF.

This clone was seen repeatedly, ten times or more. The V and J genes are TRBV30 and TRBJ2-1, with D unresolved. Looked up from germline, CDR1 is GTSNPN and CDR2 is SVGIG (reference sequence). This CDR3 has 13 residues. V shed 5 bases and J shed 2 bases, with 10 bases lying between them. CDR3 amino acids: CAWALQPYNEQFF. For the CDR3, the DNA is TGTGCCTGGGCGCTCCAACCCTACAATGAGCAGTTCTTC.

The genes are TRBV19 and TRBJ1-1; D remains ambiguous. This CDR3 has 17 residues. Germline V CDR1 and CDR2: LNHDA, SQIVND (reference sequence). Trimming stripped 3 bases from V and 2 bases from J, with 19 bases between. Written as DNA, the CDR3 is TGTGCCAGTAGTATCTCCTCATTCGGACTGAGAAACACTGAAGCTTTCTTT. The encoded protein is CASSISSFGLRNTEAFF.

The V and J genes are TRBV27 and TRBJ2-5; 15 bases agree with TRBD2. The DNA matches TRBJ2-7 better at its end, which makes the J call doubtful. There are 17 residues in the CDR3. Germline values: CDR1 MNHEY, CDR2 SMNVEV (reference sequence). CDR3 coding DNA: TGTGCCAGCAGTGGGTGGACTAGCGGGAGGGACTCCTACGAGCAGTACTTC. This gives the protein CASSGWTSGRDSYEQYF.

Regarding this clone: One junction end does not reproduce the germline sequence, and a read error may be involved. The chain recombines TRBV18 with TRBJ1-1; 7 bases fit TRBD1. CDR3 size: 16 residues. Germline V CDR1 and CDR2: KGHSH, LQKENI. The CDR3 DNA is TGTGTCAGCTCACCACTACAGGGGTACGGGCGCACTGAAGCTTTCTTT. Translation gives CVSSPLQGYGRTEAFF.

This chain uses TRBV2 with TRBJ2-5, with 8 nucleotides matching TRBD1. CDR1 and CDR2 from the germline V gene are SNHLY and FYNNEI. V lost 4 bases to trimming and J lost 3 bases; unmatched junction nucleotides: 4. The CDR3 spans 14 residues. CDR3: CASSVGQGKETQYF. Written as DNA, the CDR3 is TGTGCCAGCAGTGTTGGACAGGGAAAAGAGACCCAGTACTTC.

V and J are TRBV9 and TRBJ1-4, with D unclear. CDR3 length: 14 residues. Germline CDR1 and CDR2: SGDLS and YYNGEE. Trimming pared 4 bases from V and 7 bases from J, leaving 14 bases between. The CDR3 bases are TGTGCCAGCAGCCCCACCGGGCTGGGTGAAAAACTGTTTTTT. Translation gives CASSPTGLGEKLFF.

J is TRBJ2-1 and V is TRBV6-1; tentatively, D is TRBD2 (6 bases). Trimming pared 3 bases from V and 12 bases from J, leaving 12 bases between. Germline V gene sequence: CDR1 MNHNS, CDR2 SASEGT. This CDR3 is built from 12 residues. The CDR3 protein is CASSELGSPQFF. The CDR3 nucleotides are TGTGCCAGCAGTGAGCTCGGGAGCCCGCAGTTCTTC.

The CDR3 here is CASSPTGTPSYEQYF. The CDR3 nucleotides read TGTGCCAGCTCACCAACCGGGACTCCGTCCTACGAGCAGTACTTC. The chain combines TRBV18 with TRBJ2-7; tentatively, D is TRBD2 (6 bases). V gave up 2 bases and J gave up 1 base, with 12 bases separating them. The CDR3 consists of 15 residues. Germline V lookup: CDR1 KGHSH, CDR2 LQKENI.

Concerning this clone: This likely reflects a read error, since a far larger clone is one base away. No DNA is shown, since the ends of the CDR3 on it are uncertain; the CDR3 is the one TCRdb lists. This chain joins TRBV28 and TRBJ1-2; the DNA was not used to check the table's D call, TRBD1. CDR1 and CDR2 from the germline V gene are MDHEN and SYDVKM. The CDR3 sequence runs 12 residues, both termini included. The CDR3 protein is CASSNSVGEGAF.

This clone was counted between two and nine times. The CDR3 loop reads CASSGPGQMNTEAFF. As DNA, the CDR3 is TGCGCCAGCAGCGGCCCGGGACAGATGAACACTGAAGCTTTCTTT. The rearrangement joins TRBV5-1 to TRBJ1-1; 7 bases are a match to TRBD1. The CDR3 extends over 15 amino acids. V shed 4 bases and J 0 bases; nucleotides not matched to a gene: 6. CDR1 is SGHRS and CDR2 is YFSETQ in the germline V gene.

The sample holds many counts of this clone. V is TRBV2 and J is TRBJ1-4; weak D call: TRBD1 (5 bases). This CDR3 spans 15 amino acids. V was clipped by 6 bases and J by 0 bases, with 11 bases between them. Germline CDR1 SNHLY, CDR2 FYNNEI. The CDR3 loop reads CASRRDFTTNEKLFF. CDR3 coding DNA: TGTGCCAGCAGGCGGGACTTCACAACTAATGAAAAACTGTTTTTT. The variable domain in full, with the rest retrieved from reference TRBV2 and TRBJ1-4, is EPEVTQTPSHQVTQMGQEVILRCVPISNHLYFYWYRQILGQKVEFLVSFYNNEISEKSEIFDDQFSVERPDGSNFTLKIRSTKLEDSAMYFCASRRDFTTNEKLFFGSGTQLSVL.